This TCR beta chain was recorded in a study of identical twins. One entry per CDR3 protein results from TCRdb running MiXCR on the 5' RACE reads. The sample records about 790,000 distinct CDR3 sequences, 18% being singletons. There are 14 residues in the CDR3. Trimming removed 2 bases at V and 4 bases at J, with 11 bases between. CDR1 KGHSH and CDR2 LQKENI come from the germline V gene. The data were also submitted as part of a second study, on T cells expressing NK-cell markers. As reported in that work: Among the experiments, several used an anti-gamma-delta TCR antibody to restrict sorting to alpha-beta TCR T cells.

Sequenced sample: PBMCs. This rearrangement joins TRBV18 to TRBJ1-1; D gene unclear. This TCR derives from a woman younger than 35 in good health. The CDR3 loop reads CASSPKPPPTEAFF. CDR3 bases: TGTGCCAGCTCACCAAAACCACCACCCACTGAAGCTTTCTTT.